The next 24 T cell receptor beta chains were all read from a single sample in a study of T cells in Graves' hyperthyroidism and ophthalmopathy. What was amplified from RNA transcripts were TCR beta CDR3 regions. First-round RT-PCR targeting the TCR CDR3 was performed with the HTBI primer set. In TCRdb, the multiplex PCR reads were re-called with MiXCR into one record per CDR3 protein. The sample lists about 690,000 distinct CDR3 sequences, around a sixth occurring once. Source material: blood. These receptors were obtained from a man between 50 and 59 years old with Graves' hyperthyroidism.

This clonotype was detected many times. This chain uses TRBV14 with TRBJ2-1; 7 bases fit TRBD2. J lost 6 bases, V lost 0 bases, and 5 bases had no gene match. There are 15 residues in the CDR3. Per the germline V gene, CDR1 is SGHDN and CDR2 is FVKESK. For the CDR3, the DNA is TGTGCCAGCAGCCAAGAAAAGACTAGCAGCAATGAGCAGTTCTTC. Encoded protein: CASSQEKTSSNEQFF.

This clonotype was seen more than once but under ten times. The chain employs TRBV4-1 and TRBJ1-2; tentative D call: TRBD1 (5 bases). Between the trimmed V and J ends, which lost 1 base and 2 bases, there was a span of 11 bases. Germline-derived CDR1 and CDR2 are MGHRA and YSYEKL. This CDR3 is 15 amino acids long. In nucleotides, the CDR3 is TGCGCCAGCAGCCAAGTTGCAGGGACCAACTATGGCTACACCTTC. Protein product: CASSQVAGTNYGYTF.

V is TRBV7-8 and J is TRBJ1-1; D remains unclear. Trimming cost V 1 base and J 4 bases, with 13 bases left between them. CDR3 length equals 15 residues. The germline V gene encodes CDR1 SGHVS and CDR2 FQNEAQ. The CDR3 spells CASSLGGGSPTEAFF. The CDR3 DNA reads as TGTGCCAGCAGCTTAGGGGGAGGGAGTCCCACTGAAGCTTTCTTT.

This clonotype came up many times. The chain recombines TRBV27 with TRBJ1-5; D not resolved. The CDR3 is made up of 14 amino acids. V lost 7 bases to trimming and J lost 2 bases, with 12 bases between them. Germline V gene sequence: CDR1 MNHEY, CDR2 SMNVEV (reference sequence). As DNA, the CDR3 is TGTGCCAGCACCTCCCCCGGGGGCAATCAGCCCCAGCATTTT. Encoded protein: CASTSPGGNQPQHF.

This clonotype was counted only a few times. The chain recombines TRBV29-1 with TRBJ2-7; no firm D call. Trimming removed 1 base at V and 3 bases at J, with 4 bases between. The CDR3 contains 11 residues. The germline gives CDR1 SQVTM, CDR2 ANQGSEA. CDR3 sequence (DNA): TGCAGCGTTGAAGTTCTCTACGAGCAGTACTTC. Amino acids: CSVEVLYEQYF.

This clonotype was found many times. The CDR3 DNA reads TGTGCCAGCAGCGCCAACACAGGGGTTTCCTACGAGCAGTACTTC. It codes for CASSANTGVSYEQYF. The chain joins TRBV12-3 or TRBV12-4 to TRBJ2-7; 7 positions match TRBD1. V shed 6 bases and J 1 base; nucleotides not matched to a gene: 9. The CDR3 is 15 residues long.

On this clonotype itself: A much larger clone sits a single nucleotide away, making a read error possible. In nucleotides, the CDR3 is TGTGCCAGCAGCTTAGGACAGTACACCGGGGAGCTGTTTTTT. Translated, it gives CASSLGQYTGELFF. This chain uses TRBV7-2 with TRBJ2-2; D might be TRBD1 (5 bases). CDR1 and CDR2 from the germline V gene are SGHTA and FQGNSA. The CDR3 sequence is 14 residues long. V was trimmed by 1 base and J by 3 bases, leaving 6 bases between them.

This chain connects TRBV30 to TRBJ2-7, with TRBD2 matching over 7 bases. CDR3 length equals 13 residues. Germline lookup yields CDR1 GTSNPN and CDR2 SVGIG (reference sequence). The trim removed 4 bases at V and 2 bases at J, leaving 5 bases unmatched. CDR3 protein: CAWTGTIPYEQYF. As DNA, the CDR3 is TGTGCCTGGACCGGGACTATCCCCTACGAGCAGTACTTC.

This clonotype was detected ten times or more. DNA for the CDR3: TGTGCCAGCAGTGAAGAGCAGGACAGGGGGCTTGGCTACACCTTC. Translated, it gives CASSEEQDRGLGYTF. V usage is TRBV2 and J usage is TRBJ1-2; 11 bases fit TRBD1. Germline values: CDR1 SNHLY, CDR2 FYNNEI. V gave up 1 base and J gave up 7 bases; unmatched junction bases: 5. CDR3 length equals 15 residues.

The rearrangement uses TRBV19 and TRBJ2-1, with D hard to call. This CDR3 is built from 16 residues. Trimming cost V 3 bases and J 4 bases, with 16 bases left between them. The germline CDR1 and CDR2 sequences are LNHDA and SQIVND (reference sequence). This chain's CDR3 is CASSISPRNLYNEQFF. The CDR3 region has the DNA TGTGCCAGTAGTATCTCCCCCAGGAATTTATACAATGAGCAGTTCTTC.

The CDR3 nucleotides are TGTGCCTGGAGTCTCGGAGGCGGGGAGCTGTTTTTT. As protein: CAWSLGGGELFF. The chain links TRBV30 to TRBJ2-2; a possible D gene is TRBD2 (5 bases). The germline V and J ends were trimmed by 2 bases and 7 bases, with 8 bases remaining between them. Germline V gene lookup returns CDR1 GTSNPN and CDR2 SVGIG (reference sequence). CDR3 size: 12 residues.

This clonotype was counted ten times or more. The chain joins TRBV2 to TRBJ2-1; 12 nucleotides align to TRBD2. With V trimmed by 8 bases and J by 10 bases, 15 bases remained unmatched. There are 16 residues in the CDR3. Germline V gene lookup returns CDR1 SNHLY and CDR2 FYNNEI. In DNA, the CDR3 is TGTGCCAGCGCGCTAGCGGGAGGGCCTCGGGCGGTCGAGCAGTTCTTC. Amino acids: CASALAGGPRAVEQFF.

This clonotype has just a few counts. The rearrangement links TRBV11-2 to TRBJ1-2; TRBD1 is a possible D gene (5 bases). The CDR3 length is 17 residues. CDR1 is SGHAT, CDR2 FQNNGV, per germline. V lost 7 bases, J lost 3 bases, and 24 bases lay in between. The CDR3 DNA follows: TGTGCCAGCACCCTTAGAGCGGGACGGGACCTCCACTATGGCTACACCTTC. Encoded protein: CASTLRAGRDLHYGYTF.

This clonotype was found many times. The V call is TRBV27, the J call TRBJ2-1, with TRBD1 as a possible D gene (5 bases). Germline CDR1 MNHEY, CDR2 SMNVEV (reference sequence). With 7 bases removed from V and 7 bases from J, the gap between germline ends came to 14 bases. The CDR3 covers 13 residues. CDR3 loop: CASTTRQTNEQFF. The CDR3 nucleotides are TGTGCCAGCACCACCCGACAGACAAATGAGCAGTTCTTC.

This clonotype came up many times. The J gene is TRBJ1-6, the V gene TRBV27, with 8 bases identical to TRBD1. With 6 bases clipped from V and 4 bases from J, the junction kept 5 bases outside the gene matches. Germline V gene data show CDR1 as MNHEY and CDR2 as SMNVEV (reference sequence). This CDR3 has 15 residues. The CDR3 here is CASSPGQDYNSPLHF. The CDR3 nucleotides are TGTGCCAGCAGCCCGGGACAGGATTATAATTCACCCCTCCACTTT.

This clonotype was observed a few times. V usage is TRBV19 and J usage is TRBJ1-5, with a possible D match to TRBD1 (6 bases). This CDR3 contains 15 residues. Germline V lookup: CDR1 LNHDA, CDR2 SQIVND (reference sequence). V lost 4 bases and J 5 bases, leaving 15 bases between the germline ends. The CDR3 loop is CASSTLQGFDQPQHF. CDR3 nucleotides: TGTGCCAGTAGTACCTTACAGGGATTCGATCAGCCCCAGCATTTT.

In its sample, this clonotype was seen many times. This chain's CDR3 is CASSLGAQGLETQYF. CDR3 nucleotide sequence: TGTGCCAGCAGCTTAGGGGCACAGGGGTTAGAGACCCAGTACTTC. The V gene is TRBV7-2, the J gene TRBJ2-5; TRBD1 matches at 7 bases. Germline lookup yields CDR1 SGHTA and CDR2 FQGNSA. V was clipped by 1 base and J by 4 bases; unmatched bases: 6. This CDR3 has 15 residues.

This chain uses TRBV5-1 with TRBJ2-7; TRBD1 might be the D (6 bases). Trimming shortened V by 0 bases and J by 7 bases, and 17 bases separated the two germline ends. Germline CDR1 and CDR2: SGHRS and YFSETQ. This CDR3 contains 15 residues. The CDR3 nucleotides read TGCGCCAGCAGCTTGGCCTTTGGGACAACGGGGGAGCAGTACTTC. Amino acids: CASSLAFGTTGEQYF.

The sample holds many counts of this clonotype. The chain joins TRBV10-3 to TRBJ1-1; D uncertain. V was trimmed by 0 bases and J by 0 bases, leaving 5 bases between them. Germline CDR1 and CDR2: ENHRY and SYGVKD. The CDR3 has 14 amino acids. In nucleotides, the CDR3 is TGTGCCATCAGTGAGTCCACAGTGAACACTGAAGCTTTCTTT. As protein: CAISESTVNTEAFF.

The chain employs TRBV2 and TRBJ2-2; 7 positions match TRBD1. V lost 9 bases and J lost 7; bases outside the gene matches: 11. Germline values: CDR1 SNHLY, CDR2 FYNNEI. This CDR3 has 14 amino acids. The CDR3 loop reads CARRQTGYGGELFF. The CDR3 bases are TGTGCCAGGAGACAGACAGGGTACGGCGGGGAGCTGTTTTTT.

The CDR3 spells CASSPRLAGGPGTDTQYF. For the CDR3, the DNA is TGCGCCAGCAGCCCCAGACTAGCGGGAGGGCCGGGGACAGATACGCAGTATTTT. V and J are TRBV5-1 and TRBJ2-3, with 14 bases that match TRBD2. The CDR3 loop spans 18 amino acids. V shed 4 bases, J shed 3 bases, and the junction held 10 bases outside the gene matches. From germline, CDR1 is SGHRS and CDR2 YFSETQ.

There are many counts of this clonotype. CDR3 sequence: CASSGTGVGYGYTF. The CDR3 DNA reads TGTGCCAGCAGCGGGACAGGGGTGGGCTATGGCTACACCTTC. The rearrangement uses TRBV28 and TRBJ1-2, with 10 positions matching TRBD1. The germline gives CDR1 MDHEN, CDR2 SYDVKM. V lost 6 bases, J lost 4 bases, and 5 bases stayed unmatched. CDR3 length: 14 amino acids.

This clonotype has a handful of counts. V is TRBV15 and J is TRBJ2-3, with D unresolved. Germline V CDR1 and CDR2: LNHNV, YYDKDF (reference sequence). Trimming pared 4 bases from V and 4 bases from J, leaving 12 bases between. The CDR3 runs to 14 residues. The CDR3, as DNA: TGTGCCACCAGCAACCGCTCGAGCTCAGATACGCAGTATTTT. It encodes CATSNRSSSDTQYF. The entire variable domain, with the rest obtained from reference TRBV15 and TRBJ2-3, is as follows: DAMVIQNPRYQVTQFGKPVTLSCSQTLNHNVMYWYQQKSSQAPKLLFHYYDKDFNNEADTPDNFQSRRPNTSFCFLDIRSPGLGDTAMYLCATSNRSSSDTQYFGPGTRLTVL.

The CDR3 region has the DNA TGCAGTGCTAGAGAAGGGGCAGCGTTCTATGGCTACACCTTC. Residues: CSAREGAAFYGYTF. This sequence joins TRBV20-1 and TRBJ1-2, with D possibly matching TRBD1 (5 bases). This CDR3 is 14 amino acids long. V lost 0 bases, J lost 4 bases, and 12 bases lay in between. From germline, CDR1 is DFQATT and CDR2 SNEGSKA (reference sequence).